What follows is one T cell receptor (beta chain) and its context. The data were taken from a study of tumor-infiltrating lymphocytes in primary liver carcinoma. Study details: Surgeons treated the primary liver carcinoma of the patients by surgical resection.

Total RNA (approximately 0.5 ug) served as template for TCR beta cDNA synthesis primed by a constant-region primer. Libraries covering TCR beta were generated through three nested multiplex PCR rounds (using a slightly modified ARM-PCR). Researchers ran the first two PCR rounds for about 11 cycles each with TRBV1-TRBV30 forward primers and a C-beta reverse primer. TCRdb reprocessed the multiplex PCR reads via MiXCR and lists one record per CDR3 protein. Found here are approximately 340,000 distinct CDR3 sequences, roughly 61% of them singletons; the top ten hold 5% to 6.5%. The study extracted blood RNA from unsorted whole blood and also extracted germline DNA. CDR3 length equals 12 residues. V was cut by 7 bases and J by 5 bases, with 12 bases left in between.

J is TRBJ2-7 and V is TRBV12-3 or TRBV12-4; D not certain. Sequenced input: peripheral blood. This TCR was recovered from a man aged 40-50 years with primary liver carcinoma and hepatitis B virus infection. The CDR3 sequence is CASTLVTDEQYF. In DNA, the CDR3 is TGTGCCAGCACCCTCGTGACCGACGAGCAGTACTTC.